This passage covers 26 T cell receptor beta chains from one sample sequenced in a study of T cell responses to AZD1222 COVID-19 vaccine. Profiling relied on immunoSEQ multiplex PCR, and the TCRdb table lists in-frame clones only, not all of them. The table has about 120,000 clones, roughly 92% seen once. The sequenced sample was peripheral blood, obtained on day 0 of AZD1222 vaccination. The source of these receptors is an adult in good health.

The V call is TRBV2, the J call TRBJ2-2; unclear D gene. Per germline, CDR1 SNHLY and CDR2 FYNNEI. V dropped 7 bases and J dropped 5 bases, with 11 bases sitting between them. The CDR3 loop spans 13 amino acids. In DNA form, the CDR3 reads TGTGCCAGCACCCTAGGAAGGACCGGGGAGCTGTTTTTT. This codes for CASTLGRTGELFF. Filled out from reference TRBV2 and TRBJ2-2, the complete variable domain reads EPEVTQTPSHQVTQMGQEVILRCVPISNHLYFYWYRQILGQKVEFLVSFYNNEISEKSEIFDDQFSVERPDGSNFTLKIRSTKLEDSAMYFCASTLGRTGELFFGEGSRLTVL.

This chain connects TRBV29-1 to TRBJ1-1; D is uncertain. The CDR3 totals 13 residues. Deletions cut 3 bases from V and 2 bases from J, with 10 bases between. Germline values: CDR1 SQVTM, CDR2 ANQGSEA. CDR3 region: CSVDSPENTEAFF. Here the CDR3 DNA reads TGCAGCGTTGATTCCCCGGAAAACACTGAAGCTTTCTTT.

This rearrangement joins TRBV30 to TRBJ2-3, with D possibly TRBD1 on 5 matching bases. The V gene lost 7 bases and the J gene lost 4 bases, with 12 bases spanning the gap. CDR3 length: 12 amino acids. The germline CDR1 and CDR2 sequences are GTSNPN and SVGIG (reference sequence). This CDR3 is CASQRGPDTQYF. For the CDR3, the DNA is TGTGCCTCCCAAAGGGGTCCAGATACGCAGTATTTT.

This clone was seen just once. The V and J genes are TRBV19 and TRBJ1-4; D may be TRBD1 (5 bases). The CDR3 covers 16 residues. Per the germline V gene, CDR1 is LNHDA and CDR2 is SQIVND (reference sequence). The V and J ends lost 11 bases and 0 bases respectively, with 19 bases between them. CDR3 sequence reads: CAPPQGTGTTNEKLFF. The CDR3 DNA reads TGTGCCCCCCCTCAAGGGACGGGTACAACTAATGAAAAACTGTTTTTT. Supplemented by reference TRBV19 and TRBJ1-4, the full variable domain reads DGGITQSPKYLFRKEGQNVTLSCEQNLNHDAMYWYRQDPGQGLRLIYYSQIVNDFQKGDIAEGYSVSREKKESFPLTVTSAQKNPTAFYLCAPPQGTGTTNEKLFFGSGTQLSVL.

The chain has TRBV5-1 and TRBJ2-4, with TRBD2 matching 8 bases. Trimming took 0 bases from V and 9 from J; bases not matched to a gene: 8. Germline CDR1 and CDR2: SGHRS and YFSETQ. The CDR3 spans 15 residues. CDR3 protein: CASSLDPAGGGIQYF. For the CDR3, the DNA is TGCGCCAGCAGCTTGGATCCTGCGGGGGGCGGCATTCAGTACTTC.

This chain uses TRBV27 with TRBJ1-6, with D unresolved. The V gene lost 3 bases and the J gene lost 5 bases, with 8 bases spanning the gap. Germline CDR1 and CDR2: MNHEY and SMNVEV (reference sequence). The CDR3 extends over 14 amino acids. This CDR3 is CASSFSLNNSPLHF. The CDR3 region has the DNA TGTGCCAGCAGTTTCTCGCTTAATAATTCACCCCTCCACTTT.

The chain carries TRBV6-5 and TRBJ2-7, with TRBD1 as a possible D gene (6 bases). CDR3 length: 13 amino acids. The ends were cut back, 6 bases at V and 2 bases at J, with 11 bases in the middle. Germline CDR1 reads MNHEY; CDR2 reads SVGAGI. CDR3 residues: CASSGQRTYEQYV. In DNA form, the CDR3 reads TGTGCCAGCAGCGGACAGAGGACCTACGAGCAGTACGTC.

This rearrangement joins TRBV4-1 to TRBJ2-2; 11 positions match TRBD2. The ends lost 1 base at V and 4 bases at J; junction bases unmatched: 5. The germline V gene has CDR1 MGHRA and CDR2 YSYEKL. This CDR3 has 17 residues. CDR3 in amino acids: CASSQAGTSGPTGELFF. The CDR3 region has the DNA TGCGCCAGCAGCCAAGCCGGGACTAGCGGACCCACCGGGGAGCTGTTTTTT.

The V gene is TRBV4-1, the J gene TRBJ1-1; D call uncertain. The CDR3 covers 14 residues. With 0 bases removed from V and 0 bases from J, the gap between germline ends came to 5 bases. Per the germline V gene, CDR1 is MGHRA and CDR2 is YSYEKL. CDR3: CASSQDMMNTEAFF. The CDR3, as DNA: TGCGCCAGCAGCCAAGATATGATGAACACTGAAGCTTTCTTT.

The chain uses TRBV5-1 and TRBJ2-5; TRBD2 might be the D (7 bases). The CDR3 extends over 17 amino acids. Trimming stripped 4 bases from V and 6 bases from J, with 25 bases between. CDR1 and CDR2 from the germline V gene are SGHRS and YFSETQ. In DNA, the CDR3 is TGCGCCAGCAGCCCCCGTAGCCCAACAGGGCGGGGGAAGACCCAGTACTTC. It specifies CASSPRSPTGRGKTQYF.

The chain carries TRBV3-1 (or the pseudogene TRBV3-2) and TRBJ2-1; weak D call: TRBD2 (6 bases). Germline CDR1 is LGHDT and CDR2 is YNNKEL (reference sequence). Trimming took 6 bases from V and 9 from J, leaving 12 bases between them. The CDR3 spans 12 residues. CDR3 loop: CASRSVGGEQFF. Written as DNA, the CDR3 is TGTGCCAGCAGAAGCGTCGGGGGTGAGCAGTTCTTC.

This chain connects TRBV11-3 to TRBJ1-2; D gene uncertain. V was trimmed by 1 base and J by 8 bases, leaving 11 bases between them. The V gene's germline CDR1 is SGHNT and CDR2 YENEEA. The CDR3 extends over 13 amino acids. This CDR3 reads CASSLVGLSGYTF. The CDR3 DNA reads TGTGCCAGCAGCTTAGTGGGCCTCTCCGGCTACACCTTC.

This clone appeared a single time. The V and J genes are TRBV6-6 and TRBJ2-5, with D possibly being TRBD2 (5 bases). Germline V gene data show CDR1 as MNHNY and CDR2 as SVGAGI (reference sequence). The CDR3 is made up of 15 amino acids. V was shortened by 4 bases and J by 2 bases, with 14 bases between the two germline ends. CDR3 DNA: TGTGCCAGCAGTTCCCTAGGAGGTCGTCAAGAGACCCAGTACTTC. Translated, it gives CASSSLGGRQETQYF.

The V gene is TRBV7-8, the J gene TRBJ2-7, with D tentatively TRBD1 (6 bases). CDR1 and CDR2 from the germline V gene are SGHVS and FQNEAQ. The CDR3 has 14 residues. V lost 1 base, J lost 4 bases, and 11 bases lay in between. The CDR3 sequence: CASSLGTQGYEQYV. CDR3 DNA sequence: TGTGCCAGCAGCTTAGGGACACAGGGTTACGAGCAGTACGTC.

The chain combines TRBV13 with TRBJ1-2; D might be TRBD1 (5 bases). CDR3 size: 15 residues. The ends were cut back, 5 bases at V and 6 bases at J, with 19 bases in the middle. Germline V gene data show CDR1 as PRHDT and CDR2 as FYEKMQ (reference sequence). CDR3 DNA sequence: TGTGCCAGCAGCCCGGGGTCAGGGAGAGAAGATGGCTACACCTTC. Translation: CASSPGSGREDGYTF.

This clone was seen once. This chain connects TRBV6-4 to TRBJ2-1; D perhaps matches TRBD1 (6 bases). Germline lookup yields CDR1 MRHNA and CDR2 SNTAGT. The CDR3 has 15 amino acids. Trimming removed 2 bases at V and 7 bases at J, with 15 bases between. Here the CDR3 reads CASSDGFSGENEQFF. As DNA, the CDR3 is TGTGCCAGCAGTGACGGATTCTCAGGGGAAAATGAGCAGTTCTTC.

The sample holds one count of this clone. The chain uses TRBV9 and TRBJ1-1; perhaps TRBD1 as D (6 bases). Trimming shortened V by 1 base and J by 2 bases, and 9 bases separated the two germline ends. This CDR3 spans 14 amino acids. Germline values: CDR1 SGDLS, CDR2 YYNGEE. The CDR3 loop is CASSVSGGNTEAFF. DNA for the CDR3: TGTGCCAGCAGCGTATCTGGGGGCAACACTGAAGCTTTCTTT.

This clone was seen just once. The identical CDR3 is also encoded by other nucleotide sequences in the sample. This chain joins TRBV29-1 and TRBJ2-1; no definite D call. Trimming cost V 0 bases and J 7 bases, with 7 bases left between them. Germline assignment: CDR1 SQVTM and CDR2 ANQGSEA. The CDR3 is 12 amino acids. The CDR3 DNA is TGCAGCGTTGAAGATAAATATAATGAGCAGTTCTTC. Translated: CSVEDKYNEQFF.

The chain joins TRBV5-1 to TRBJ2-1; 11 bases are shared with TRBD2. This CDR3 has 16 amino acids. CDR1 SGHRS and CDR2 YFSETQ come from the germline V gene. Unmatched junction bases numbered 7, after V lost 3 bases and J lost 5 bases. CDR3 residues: CASSSLSGGVNNEQFF. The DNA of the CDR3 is TGCGCCAGCAGCTCACTTAGCGGGGGGGTAAACAATGAGCAGTTCTTC.

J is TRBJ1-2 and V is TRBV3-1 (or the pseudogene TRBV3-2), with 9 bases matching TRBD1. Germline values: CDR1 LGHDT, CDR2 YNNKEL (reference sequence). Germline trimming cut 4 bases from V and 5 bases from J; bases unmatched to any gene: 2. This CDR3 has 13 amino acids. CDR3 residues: CASSLGQGYGYTF. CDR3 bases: TGTGCCAGCAGCCTAGGACAGGGGTATGGCTACACCTTC.

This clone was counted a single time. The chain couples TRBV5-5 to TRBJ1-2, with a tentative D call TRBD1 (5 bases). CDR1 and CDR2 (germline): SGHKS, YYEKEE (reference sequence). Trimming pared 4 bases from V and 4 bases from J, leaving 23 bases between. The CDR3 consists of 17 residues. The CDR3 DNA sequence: TGTGCCAGCAGCATGTCCGGTGCGGGGCATCTTAGCTATGGCTACACCTTC. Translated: CASSMSGAGHLSYGYTF. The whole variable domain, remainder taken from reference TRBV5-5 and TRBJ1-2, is DAGVTQSPTHLIKTRGQQVTLRCSPISGHKSVSWYQQVLGQGPQFIFQYYEKEERGRGNFPDRFSARQFPNYSSELNVNALLLGDSALYLCASSMSGAGHLSYGYTFGSGTRLTVV.

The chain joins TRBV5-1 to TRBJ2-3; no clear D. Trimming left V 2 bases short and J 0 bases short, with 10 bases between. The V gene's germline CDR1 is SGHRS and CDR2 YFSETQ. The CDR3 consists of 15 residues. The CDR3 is CASSFGQISTDTQYF. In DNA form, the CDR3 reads TGCGCCAGCAGCTTTGGGCAGATTAGCACAGATACGCAGTATTTT.

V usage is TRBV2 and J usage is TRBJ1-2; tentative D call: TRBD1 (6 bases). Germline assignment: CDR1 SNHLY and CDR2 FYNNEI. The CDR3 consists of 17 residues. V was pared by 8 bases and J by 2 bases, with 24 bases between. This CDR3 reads CASLGGGYSFRNYGYTF. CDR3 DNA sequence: TGTGCCAGCCTCGGGGGGGGCTACAGTTTTAGGAACTATGGCTACACCTTC.

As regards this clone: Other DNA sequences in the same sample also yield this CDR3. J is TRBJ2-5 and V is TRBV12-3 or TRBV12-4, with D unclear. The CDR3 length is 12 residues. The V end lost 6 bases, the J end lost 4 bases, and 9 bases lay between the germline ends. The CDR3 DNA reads TGTGCCAGCAGCCTCGGGCGAGAGACCCAGTACTTC. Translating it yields CASSLGRETQYF.

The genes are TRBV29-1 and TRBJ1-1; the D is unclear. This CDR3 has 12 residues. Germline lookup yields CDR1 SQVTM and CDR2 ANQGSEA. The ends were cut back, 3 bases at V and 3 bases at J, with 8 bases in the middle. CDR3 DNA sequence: TGCAGCGTTGAGAGTGGCTACACTGAAGCTTTCTTT. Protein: CSVESGYTEAFF.

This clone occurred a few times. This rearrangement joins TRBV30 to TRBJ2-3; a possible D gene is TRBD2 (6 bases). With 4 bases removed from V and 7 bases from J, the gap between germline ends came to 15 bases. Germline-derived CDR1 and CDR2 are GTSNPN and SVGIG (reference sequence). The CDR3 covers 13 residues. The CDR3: CAWTPRGANTQYF. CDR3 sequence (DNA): TGTGCCTGGACCCCGCGGGGCGCAAATACGCAGTATTTT.